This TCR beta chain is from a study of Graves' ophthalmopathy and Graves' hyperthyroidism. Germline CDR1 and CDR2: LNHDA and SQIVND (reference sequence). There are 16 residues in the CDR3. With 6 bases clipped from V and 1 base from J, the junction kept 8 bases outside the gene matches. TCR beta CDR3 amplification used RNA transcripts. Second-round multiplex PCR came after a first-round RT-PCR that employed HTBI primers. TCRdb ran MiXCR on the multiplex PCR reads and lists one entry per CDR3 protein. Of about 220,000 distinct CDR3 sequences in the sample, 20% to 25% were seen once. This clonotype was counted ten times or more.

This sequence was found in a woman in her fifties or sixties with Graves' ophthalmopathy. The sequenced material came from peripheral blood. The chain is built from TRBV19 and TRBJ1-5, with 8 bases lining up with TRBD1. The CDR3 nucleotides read TGTGCCAGTAGGGGCAGGGGGCGGGGAAGCAATCAGCCCCAGCATTTT. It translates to CASRGRGRGSNQPQHF.